The 24 T cell receptor beta chains given below trace back to one sample, sequenced in a study of T cell changes during pregnancy in multiple sclerosis. Generated by immunoSEQ multiplex PCR, the TCRdb table keeps only in-frame clones and is missing some. The sample holds some 28,000 clones, over 80% seen once. Sequences were derived from CD8+ T cells from peripheral blood mononuclear cells, sampled before pregnancy. These receptors came from a female donor with multiple sclerosis, enrolled in a pregnancy study.

The chain joins TRBV4-3 to TRBJ2-1; 8 bases are shared with TRBD2. V was clipped by 0 bases and J by 6 bases; unmatched bases: 4. Germline CDR1 reads LGHNA; CDR2 reads YSLEER. CDR3 size: 15 residues. The CDR3 nucleotides are TGCGCCAGCAGCCAAGATACGGGACTAGGCAATGAGCAGTTCTTC. Translation gives CASSQDTGLGNEQFF.

The chain carries TRBV5-6 and TRBJ2-3; 10 positions agree with TRBD2. Losses at the gene ends were 0 bases for V and 6 bases for J; bases not matched to a gene: 1. Germline V gene lookup returns CDR1 SGHDT and CDR2 YYEEEE. This CDR3 comprises 14 residues. DNA of the CDR3: TGTGCCAGCAGCTTGGGTAGCGGGAGGGATACGCAGTATTTT. Its protein product is CASSLGSGRDTQYF.

The chain links TRBV29-1 to TRBJ1-2; TRBD1 agrees at 7 bases. With 7 bases clipped from V and 0 bases from J, the junction kept 5 bases outside the gene matches. The germline gives CDR1 SQVTM, CDR2 ANQGSEA. This CDR3 contains 13 residues. CDR3 sequence reads: CSAGTVANYGYTF. The CDR3 DNA reads as TGCAGCGCCGGGACAGTAGCTAACTATGGCTACACCTTC.

V is TRBV7-6 and J is TRBJ1-1; D unresolved. The V gene lost 1 base and the J gene lost 2 bases, with 5 bases spanning the gap. The germline gives CDR1 SGHVS, CDR2 FNYEAQ. CDR3 length: 13 amino acids. This CDR3 reads CASSLDLNTEAFF. For the CDR3, the DNA is TGTGCCAGCAGCTTAGATCTTAACACTGAAGCTTTCTTT.

The CDR3 DNA follows: TGTGCCAGCTCACGGCCAGGAGAGACCCAGTACTTC. This sequence encodes CASSRPGETQYF. The chain has TRBV18 and TRBJ2-5; D not certain. CDR1 and CDR2 (germline): KGHSH, LQKENI. Trimming shortened V by 4 bases and J by 4 bases, and 7 bases separated the two germline ends. CDR3 length: 12 amino acids.

This clone came up a few times. V gene TRBV12-5 combines with J gene TRBJ1-1; no clear D. CDR1 and CDR2 (germline): LGHNT, FRNRAP. Trimming shortened V by 1 base and J by 0 bases, and 3 bases separated the two germline ends. The CDR3 has 13 amino acids. This CDR3 is CASGLALNTEAFF. The DNA for the CDR3 is TGTGCTAGTGGTTTGGCGTTGAACACTGAAGCTTTCTTT. The variable domain in full, completed from reference TRBV12-5 and TRBJ1-1, reads DARVTQTPRHKVTEMGQEVTMRCQPILGHNTVFWYRQTMMQGLELLAYFRNRAPLDDSGMPKDRFSAEMPDATLATLKIQPSEPRDSAVYFCASGLALNTEAFFGQGTRLTVV.

The V call is TRBV5-1, the J call TRBJ2-7, with TRBD1 identical over 7 bases. Trimming took 0 bases from V and 0 from J; bases not matched to a gene: 3. Germline loops: CDR1 SGHRS, CDR2 YFSETQ. The CDR3 covers 15 residues. In DNA, the CDR3 is TGCGCCAGCAGCTTGGGACAGGGAAACTCCTACGAGCAGTACTTC. Encoded protein: CASSLGQGNSYEQYF.

The chain recombines TRBV15 with TRBJ2-3; 14 bases fit TRBD2. Trimming at V came to 0 bases and at J to 13 bases, leaving 12 bases not matched to a gene. Germline CDR1 is LNHNV and CDR2 is YYDKDF (reference sequence). The CDR3 is made up of 17 amino acids. The CDR3 DNA reads as TGTGCCACCAGCAGAGATTTCCAGGGACTAGCGGGAGTCGAGAAGTATTTT. Translation: CATSRDFQGLAGVEKYF.

The chain uses TRBV6-5 and TRBJ2-3, with 7 positions matching TRBD2. The germline CDR1 and CDR2 sequences are MNHEY and SVGAGI. CDR3 length: 15 amino acids. The trim removed 0 bases at V and 8 bases at J, leaving 8 bases unmatched. This CDR3 reads CASSYSIPPGGTQYF. For the CDR3, the DNA is TGTGCCAGCAGTTACTCGATCCCCCCGGGGGGTACGCAGTATTTT.

The sample holds one count of this clone. The rearrangement joins TRBV19 to TRBJ2-3; no firm D call. CDR3 length: 11 amino acids. V was clipped by 7 bases and J by 2 bases, with 4 bases between them. Germline V CDR1 and CDR2: LNHDA, SQIVND (reference sequence). The CDR3 is CASKLTDTQYF. As DNA, the CDR3 is TGTGCCAGTAAACTCACAGATACGCAGTATTTT.

The chain has TRBV27 and TRBJ2-7; 7 nucleotides match TRBD1. Germline V gives CDR1 MNHEY, CDR2 SMNVEV (reference sequence). The CDR3 totals 14 residues. V lost 4 bases and J lost 7; bases outside the gene matches: 10. In DNA form, the CDR3 reads TGTGCCAGCAGTTACGACAGGGTCCTAGGGGAGCAGTACTTC. Amino acids: CASSYDRVLGEQYF.

The V and J genes are TRBV4-2 and TRBJ2-5; a weak D match, TRBD2 (6 bases). The CDR3 is 15 amino acids. The V end lost 1 base, the J end lost 2 bases, and 11 bases lay between the germline ends. The germline V gene encodes CDR1 LGHNA and CDR2 YNFKEQ. This CDR3 reads CASSQVGGVQETQYF. The CDR3 DNA follows: TGTGCCAGCAGCCAAGTAGGCGGGGTGCAAGAGACCCAGTACTTC.

The chain couples TRBV7-6 to TRBJ2-7; 10 nucleotides line up with TRBD2. The CDR3 consists of 16 residues. Losses at the gene ends were 6 bases for V and 1 base for J; bases not matched to a gene: 9. The V gene's germline CDR1 is SGHVS and CDR2 FNYEAQ. CDR3 nucleotide sequence: TGTGCCAGCAGTAGGGAAGCGGGAGGGCGGTCCTACGAGCAGTACTTC. As protein: CASSREAGGRSYEQYF.

The chain joins TRBV13 to TRBJ2-1; 10 nucleotides agree with TRBD1. The CDR3 sequence is 16 residues long. Germline V gene lookup returns CDR1 PRHDT and CDR2 FYEKMQ (reference sequence). Germline trimming cut 5 bases from V and 6 bases from J; bases unmatched to any gene: 10. The CDR3 loop is CASSLPGQGGINEQFF. For the CDR3, the DNA is TGTGCCAGCAGCCTCCCTGGACAGGGGGGCATCAATGAGCAGTTCTTC.

The CDR3 reads CASSEAPGANTEAFF. CDR3 nucleotide sequence: TGTGCCAGCAGTGAAGCGCCAGGGGCGAACACTGAAGCTTTCTTT. The chain has TRBV6-1 and TRBJ1-1, with D perhaps matching TRBD1 (6 bases). This CDR3 comprises 15 residues. V lost 0 bases to trimming and J lost 1 base, with 9 bases between them. Germline V lookup: CDR1 MNHNS, CDR2 SASEGT.

The table lists this clone with a count of one. The chain combines TRBV19 with TRBJ1-5; 10 bases line up with TRBD1. The CDR3 loop spans 14 amino acids. After removal of 5 bases from V and 6 bases from J, the junction contained 4 bases not matched to a gene. Germline-derived CDR1 and CDR2 are LNHDA and SQIVND (reference sequence). DNA of the CDR3: TGTGCCAGTAGTGGGGACAGGGGTTTTCAGCCCCAGCATTTT. Its protein product is CASSGDRGFQPQHF.

For the CDR3, the DNA is TGTGCCAGTAGTATAGATCGGGTCCCCGAGGTAACTAATGAAAAACTGTTTTTT. Protein product: CASSIDRVPEVTNEKLFF. This chain links TRBV19 with TRBJ1-4; D not resolved. The V gene lost 0 bases and the J gene lost 1 base, with 15 bases spanning the gap. The CDR3 loop spans 18 amino acids. The germline gives CDR1 LNHDA, CDR2 SQIVND (reference sequence).

The J gene is TRBJ2-7, the V gene TRBV4-1; 9 bases agree with TRBD2. Germline lookup yields CDR1 MGHRA and CDR2 YSYEKL. J was trimmed by 6 bases and V by 4 bases; bases with no gene match: 16. The CDR3 loop spans 17 amino acids. The CDR3 is CASSPREISGSVGEQYF. DNA for the CDR3: TGCGCCAGCAGCCCCCGGGAGATTAGCGGGAGTGTAGGCGAGCAGTACTTC.

This clone showed up just once. This chain joins TRBV7-9 and TRBJ1-1, with D possibly matching TRBD1 (6 bases). The CDR3 is 15 amino acids. Trimming took 2 bases from V and 11 from J, leaving 21 bases between them. Germline V gene sequence: CDR1 SEHNR, CDR2 FQNEAQ (reference sequence). Written as DNA, the CDR3 is TGTGCCAGCAGCTTAAAAACAGGGTTTGTATTTGGGGCTTTCTTT. As protein: CASSLKTGFVFGAFF.

This clone rates as medium-sized (0.01 to 0.1%). The chain employs TRBV4-3 and TRBJ2-7, with D uncertain. The CDR3 has 14 residues. Deletions cut 0 bases from V and 6 bases from J, with 12 bases between. Germline V lookup: CDR1 LGHNA, CDR2 YSLEER. The DNA of the CDR3 is TGCGCCAGCAGCCAAGATCTAGAGCGCGCCGAGCAGTACTTC. Amino acids: CASSQDLERAEQYF.

This clone occurred once. This chain links TRBV27 with TRBJ2-1, with a weak D call TRBD1 (5 bases). Trimming removed 5 bases from V and 8 bases from J, with 25 bases in between. In germline, CDR1 is MNHEY, CDR2 SMNVEV (reference sequence). This CDR3 has 17 amino acids. DNA for the CDR3: TGTGCCAGCAGTCCCTCCAACCCCCTGGGCAGGGCCTATGAGCAGTTCTTC. It specifies CASSPSNPLGRAYEQFF.

This chain joins TRBV30 and TRBJ2-7; 8 bases line up with TRBD2. CDR3 length: 14 amino acids. The V gene end was trimmed by 3 bases and the J gene end by 5 bases; junction bases not matched to a gene: 9. Germline V lookup: CDR1 GTSNPN, CDR2 SVGIG (reference sequence). The CDR3: CAWRAVSGSHEQYF. Written as DNA, the CDR3 is TGTGCCTGGAGGGCGGTGAGCGGGAGCCACGAGCAGTACTTC. Complete variable domain (other parts from reference TRBV30 and TRBJ2-7): SQTIHQWPATLVQPVGSPLSLECTVEGTSNPNLYWYRQAAGRGLQLLFYSVGIGQISSEVPQNLSASRPQDRQFILSSKKLLLSDSGFYLCAWRAVSGSHEQYFGPGTRLTVT.

V is TRBV6-6 and J is TRBJ2-1, with 8 bases identical to TRBD2. V trimming: 2 bases; J trimming: 6 bases; junction bases outside the gene matches: 9. CDR1 MNHNY and CDR2 SVGAGI come from the germline V gene (reference sequence). The CDR3 covers 16 residues. Here the CDR3 DNA reads TGTGCCAGCAGTTACCGGAAACGGGAGGGCCGCAATGAGCAGTTCTTC. Its protein product is CASSYRKREGRNEQFF.

As concerns this clone: It may be a read error: a sequence one base away is much more abundant. The chain recombines TRBV7-2 with TRBJ1-1; 7 bases are a match to TRBD1. CDR1 and CDR2 from the germline V gene are SGHTA and FQGNSA. This CDR3 is built from 14 residues. The CDR3 nucleotides read TGTGCCAGCAGCTTCAGGGGGATGAACACTAAAGCTTTCTTT. Translated, it gives CASSFRGMNTKAFF.